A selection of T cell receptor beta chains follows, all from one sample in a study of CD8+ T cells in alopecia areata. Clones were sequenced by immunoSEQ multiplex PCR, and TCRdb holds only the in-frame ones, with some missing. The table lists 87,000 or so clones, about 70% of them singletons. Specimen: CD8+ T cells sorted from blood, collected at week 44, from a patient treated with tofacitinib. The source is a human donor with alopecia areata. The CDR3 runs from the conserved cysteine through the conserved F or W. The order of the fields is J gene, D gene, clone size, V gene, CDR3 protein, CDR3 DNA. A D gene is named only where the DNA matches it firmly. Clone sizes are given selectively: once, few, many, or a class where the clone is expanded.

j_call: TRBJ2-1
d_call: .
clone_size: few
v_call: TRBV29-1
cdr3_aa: CSALWGREQFF
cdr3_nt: TGCAGCGCACTGTGGGGACGAGAGCAGTTCTTC

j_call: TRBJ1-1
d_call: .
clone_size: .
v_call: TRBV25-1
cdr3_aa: CAARSMNTEAFF
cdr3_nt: TGTGCCGCGAGATCCATGAACACTGAAGCTTTCTTT

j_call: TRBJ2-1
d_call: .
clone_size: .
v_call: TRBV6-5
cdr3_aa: CASSYKGNEQFF
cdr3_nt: TGTGCCAGCAGTTACAAAGGCAATGAGCAGTTCTTC

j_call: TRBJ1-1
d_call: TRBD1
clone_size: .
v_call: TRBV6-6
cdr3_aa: CASSPQGATEAFF
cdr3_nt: TGTGCCAGCAGCCCCCAGGGGGCAACTGAAGCTTTCTTT

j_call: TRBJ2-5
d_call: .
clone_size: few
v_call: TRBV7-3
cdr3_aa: CASSSAVETQYF
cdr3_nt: TGTGCCAGCAGCTCCGCGGTGGAGACCCAGTACTTC

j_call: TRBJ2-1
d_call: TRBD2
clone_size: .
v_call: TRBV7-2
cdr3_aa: CASRSSGSFYNEQFF
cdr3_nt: TGTGCCAGCAGATCTAGCGGGAGCTTTTACAATGAGCAGTTCTTC

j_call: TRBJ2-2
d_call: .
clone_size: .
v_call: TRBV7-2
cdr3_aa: CASSSPMRGRTGELFF
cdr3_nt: TGTGCCAGCAGCTCCCCTATGCGGGGGCGGACCGGGGAGCTGTTTTTT

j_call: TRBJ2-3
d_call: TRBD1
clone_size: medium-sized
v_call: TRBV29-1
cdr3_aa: CSFSPTGVTSTDTQYF
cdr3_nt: TGCAGCTTCAGCCCGACAGGGGTTACTAGCACAGATACGCAGTATTTT

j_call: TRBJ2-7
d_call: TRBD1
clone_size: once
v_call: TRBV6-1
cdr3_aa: CASSEGDSYLYEQYF
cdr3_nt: TGTGCCAGCAGTGAAGGGGACAGCTACCTCTACGAGCAGTACTTC

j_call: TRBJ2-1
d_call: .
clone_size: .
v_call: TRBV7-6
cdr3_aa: CASSLLGSYNEQFF
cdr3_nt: TGTGCCAGCAGCTTATTAGGTTCCTACAATGAGCAGTTCTTC

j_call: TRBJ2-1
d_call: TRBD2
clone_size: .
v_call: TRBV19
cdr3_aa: CASSTTSGLAGWEQFF
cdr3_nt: TGTGCCAGTAGTACTACCTCGGGACTAGCGGGATGGGAGCAGTTCTTC

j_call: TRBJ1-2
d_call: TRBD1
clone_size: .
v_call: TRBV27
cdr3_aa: CASSPRETGGVYGYTF
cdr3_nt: TGTGCCAGCAGCCCCCGGGAGACAGGGGGCGTTTATGGCTACACCTTC

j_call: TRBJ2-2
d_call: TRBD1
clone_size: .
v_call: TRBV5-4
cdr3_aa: CASSHRGSDTGELFF
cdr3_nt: TGTGCCAGCAGCCACAGGGGATCAGACACCGGGGAGCTGTTTTTT

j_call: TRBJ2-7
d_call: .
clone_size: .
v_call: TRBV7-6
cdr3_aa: CASSPLPPDRLSPNEQYF
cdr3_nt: TGTGCCAGCAGCCCATTACCTCCCGACAGGTTGAGTCCTAACGAGCAGTACTTC

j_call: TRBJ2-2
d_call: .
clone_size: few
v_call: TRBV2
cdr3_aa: CASSEELNGELFF
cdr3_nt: TGTGCCAGCAGTGAAGAACTCAACGGGGAGCTGTTTTTT

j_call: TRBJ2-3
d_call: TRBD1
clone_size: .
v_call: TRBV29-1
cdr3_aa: CSVEGGQGNADTQYF
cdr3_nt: TGCAGCGTTGAAGGGGGACAGGGAAACGCAGATACGCAGTATTTT

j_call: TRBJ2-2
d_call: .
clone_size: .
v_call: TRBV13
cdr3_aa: CASSLTLGGELFF
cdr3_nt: TGTGCCAGCAGCTTGACTCTGGGCGGGGAGCTGTTTTTT

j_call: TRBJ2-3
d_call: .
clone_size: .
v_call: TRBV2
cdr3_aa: CASHSTTATDTQYF
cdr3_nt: TGTGCCAGTCACTCGACGACTGCAACAGATACGCAGTATTTT

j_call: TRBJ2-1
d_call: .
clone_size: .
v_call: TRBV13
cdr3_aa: CASSLRMGGWEQFF
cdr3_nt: TGTGCCAGCAGCCTCCGGATGGGGGGTTGGGAGCAGTTCTTC

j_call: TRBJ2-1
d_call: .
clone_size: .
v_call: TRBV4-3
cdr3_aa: CASSLSVGGARSRNEQFF
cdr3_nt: TGCGCCAGCAGCCTCTCAGTCGGGGGCGCTCGCTCTCGGAATGAGCAGTTCTTC

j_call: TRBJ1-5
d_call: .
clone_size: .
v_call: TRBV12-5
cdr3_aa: CASGPQLFQPQHF
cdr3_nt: TGTGCTAGTGGGCCACAGTTGTTTCAGCCCCAGCATTTT

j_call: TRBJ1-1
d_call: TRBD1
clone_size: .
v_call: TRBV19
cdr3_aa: CASSTDREATEAFF
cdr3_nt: TGTGCCAGTAGTACGGACAGGGAGGCCACTGAAGCTTTCTTT

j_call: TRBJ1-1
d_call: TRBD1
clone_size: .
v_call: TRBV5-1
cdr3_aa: CASTQQGLNTEAFF
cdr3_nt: TGCGCCAGCACACAACAGGGGCTGAACACTGAAGCTTTCTTT

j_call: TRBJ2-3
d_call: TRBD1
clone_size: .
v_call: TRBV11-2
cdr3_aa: CASSSDPGTASTDTQYF
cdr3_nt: TGTGCCAGCAGCTCCGATCCGGGGACAGCTAGCACAGATACGCAGTATTTT

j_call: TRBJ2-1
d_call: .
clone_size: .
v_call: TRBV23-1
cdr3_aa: CASSQFFSPGFYNEQFF
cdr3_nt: TGCGCCAGCAGTCAATTCTTTTCGCCAGGCTTCTACAATGAGCAGTTCTTC

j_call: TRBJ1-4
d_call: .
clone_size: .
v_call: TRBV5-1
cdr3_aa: CASSSTTITPRKLFF
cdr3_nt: TGCGCTAGCAGCTCAACGACCATAACTCCCCGAAAACTGTTTTTT

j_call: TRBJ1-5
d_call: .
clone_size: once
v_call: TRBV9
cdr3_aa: CASTPGQEGQPQHF
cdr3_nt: TGTGCCAGCACCCCGGGGCAGGAGGGTCAGCCCCAGCATTTT

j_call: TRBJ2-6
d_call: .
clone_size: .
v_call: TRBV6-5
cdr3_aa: CASSYGVTAGANVLTF
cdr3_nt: TGTGCCAGCAGTTATGGGGTGACAGCCGGGGCCAACGTCCTGACTTTC

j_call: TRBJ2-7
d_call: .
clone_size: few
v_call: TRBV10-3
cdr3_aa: CATQGGNYEQYF
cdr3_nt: TGTGCCACCCAAGGGGGTAACTACGAGCAGTACTTC

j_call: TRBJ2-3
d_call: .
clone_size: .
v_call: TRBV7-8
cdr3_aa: CASSLAELRSTDTQYF
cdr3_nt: TGTGCCAGCAGCTTAGCGGAGCTTCGAAGCACAGATACGCAGTATTTT

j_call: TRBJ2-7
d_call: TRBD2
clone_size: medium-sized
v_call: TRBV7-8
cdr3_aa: CASSSLGGGKPEQYF
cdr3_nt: TGTGCCAGCAGCTCACTCGGGGGAGGGAAACCCGAGCAGTACTTC

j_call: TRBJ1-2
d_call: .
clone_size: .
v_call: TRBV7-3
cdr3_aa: CASSPSPGLEYGYTF
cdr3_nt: TGTGCCAGCAGCCCGAGCCCGGGCCTCGAATATGGCTACACCTTC

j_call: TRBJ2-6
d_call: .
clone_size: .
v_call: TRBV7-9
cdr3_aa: CASSSSGVSGANVLTF
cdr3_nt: TGTGCCAGCAGCTCCTCCGGGGTCTCTGGGGCCAACGTCCTGACTTTC

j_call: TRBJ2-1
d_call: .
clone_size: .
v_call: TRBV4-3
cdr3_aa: CASSQDKGNEQFF
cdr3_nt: TGCGCCAGCAGCCAAGACAAGGGGAATGAGCAGTTCTTC

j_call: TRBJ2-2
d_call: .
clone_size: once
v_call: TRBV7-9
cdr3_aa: CASSLNTGELFF
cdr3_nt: TGTGCCAGCAGCTTAAATACCGGGGAGCTGTTTTTT

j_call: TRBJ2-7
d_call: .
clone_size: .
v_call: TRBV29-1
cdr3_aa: CSVGLGVTYEQYF
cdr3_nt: TGCAGCGTTGGTCTGGGGGTAACCTACGAGCAGTACTTC

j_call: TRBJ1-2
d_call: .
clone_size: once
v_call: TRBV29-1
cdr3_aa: CSVEAGIGGYTF
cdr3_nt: TGCAGCGTTGAGGCAGGGATCGGCGGCTACACCTTC

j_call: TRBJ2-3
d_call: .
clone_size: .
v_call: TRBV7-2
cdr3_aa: CASSLAGGRDTQYF
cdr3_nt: TGTGCCAGCAGCTTAGCGGGGGGGCGAGATACGCAGTATTTT

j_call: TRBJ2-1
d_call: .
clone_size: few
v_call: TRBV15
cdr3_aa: CATSPEIGAGLLNEQFF
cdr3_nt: TGTGCCACCAGCCCAGAGATCGGGGCAGGGTTACTTAATGAGCAGTTCTTC

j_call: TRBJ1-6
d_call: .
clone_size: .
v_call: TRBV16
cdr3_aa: CASSLLQGSPLHF
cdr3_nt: TGTGCCAGCAGTCTACTTCAGGGTTCACCCCTCCACTTT

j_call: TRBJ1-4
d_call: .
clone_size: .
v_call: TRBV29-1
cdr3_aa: CSVEMADATNEKLFF
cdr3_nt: TGCAGCGTTGAAATGGCAGACGCAACTAATGAAAAACTGTTTTTT

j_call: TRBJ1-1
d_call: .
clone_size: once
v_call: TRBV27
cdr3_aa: CASSPRALHTEAFF
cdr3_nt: TGTGCCAGCAGTCCCAGGGCCCTACACACTGAAGCTTTCTTT

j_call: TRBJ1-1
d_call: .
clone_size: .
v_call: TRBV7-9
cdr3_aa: CASSLFRTGGNTEAFF
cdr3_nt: TGTGCCAGCAGCTTATTTCGAACCGGGGGGAACACTGAAGCTTTCTTT

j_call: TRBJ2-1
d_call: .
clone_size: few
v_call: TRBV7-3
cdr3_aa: CASSQDLGTNNEQFF
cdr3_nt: TGTGCCAGCAGCCAGGACCTTGGGACCAACAATGAGCAGTTCTTC

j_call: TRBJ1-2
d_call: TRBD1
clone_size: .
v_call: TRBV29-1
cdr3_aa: CSVYGTASTLNYGYTF
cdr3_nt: TGCAGCGTCTACGGGACAGCCTCTACTCTTAACTATGGCTACACCTTC

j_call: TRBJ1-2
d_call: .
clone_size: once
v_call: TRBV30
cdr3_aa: CAWSVDPGYTF
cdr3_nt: TGTGCCTGGAGTGTAGACCCTGGCTACACCTTC

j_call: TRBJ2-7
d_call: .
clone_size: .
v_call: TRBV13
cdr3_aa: CASSPGPSYEQYF
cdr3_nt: TGTGCCAGCAGCCCGGGGCCCTCCTACGAGCAGTACTTC

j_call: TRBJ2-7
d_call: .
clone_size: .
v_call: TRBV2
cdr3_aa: CASSEFYEQYF
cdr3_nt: TGTGCCAGCAGTGAATTCTACGAGCAGTACTTC

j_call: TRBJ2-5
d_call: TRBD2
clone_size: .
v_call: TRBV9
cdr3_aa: CASSAFLAGGRETQYF
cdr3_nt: TGTGCCAGCAGCGCTTTTCTAGCGGGGGGACGAGAGACCCAGTACTTC

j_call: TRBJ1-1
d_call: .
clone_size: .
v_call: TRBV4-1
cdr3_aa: CASSPRSTGEAFF
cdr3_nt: TGCGCCAGCAGCCCAAGATCGACAGGCGAAGCTTTCTTT

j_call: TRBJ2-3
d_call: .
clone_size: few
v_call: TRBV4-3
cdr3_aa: CASSQEARMSDTQYF
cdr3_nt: TGCGCCAGCAGCCAAGAAGCTAGGATGTCAGATACGCAGTATTTT

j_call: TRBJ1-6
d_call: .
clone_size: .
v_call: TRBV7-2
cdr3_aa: CASSPRGNYNSPLHF
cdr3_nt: TGTGCCAGCAGCCCCAGGGGAAACTATAATTCACCCCTCCACTTT

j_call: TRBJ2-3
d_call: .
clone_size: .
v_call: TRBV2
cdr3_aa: CASSGGASTDTQYF
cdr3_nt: TGTGCCAGCAGCGGGGGAGCTAGCACAGATACGCAGTATTTT

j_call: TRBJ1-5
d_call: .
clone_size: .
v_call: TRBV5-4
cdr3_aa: CASSLGGASGPQHF
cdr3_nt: TGTGCCAGCAGCCTGGGGGGGGCATCGGGGCCCCAGCATTTT

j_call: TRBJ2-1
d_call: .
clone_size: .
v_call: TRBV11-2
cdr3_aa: CASSLEGGPDNLLF
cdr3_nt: TGTGCCAGCAGCTTAGAGGGGGGCCCCGATAACCTGCTCTTC